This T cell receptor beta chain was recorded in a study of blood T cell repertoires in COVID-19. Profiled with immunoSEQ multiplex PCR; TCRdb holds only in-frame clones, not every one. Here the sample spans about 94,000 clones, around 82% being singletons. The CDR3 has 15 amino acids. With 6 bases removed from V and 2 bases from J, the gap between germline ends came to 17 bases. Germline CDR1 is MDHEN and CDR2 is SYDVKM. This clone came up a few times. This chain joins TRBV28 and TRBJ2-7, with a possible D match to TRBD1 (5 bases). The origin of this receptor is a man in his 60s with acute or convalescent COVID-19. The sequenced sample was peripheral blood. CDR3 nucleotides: TGTGCCAGCAGCTGGGCCCCGGACAAGACCTACGAGCAGTACTTC. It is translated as CASSWAPDKTYEQYF.